These 17 T cell receptor beta chains came from one sample sequenced in a study of control samples from healthy donors and cancer patients. Method: immunoSEQ multiplex PCR; TCRdb's copy keeps in-frame clones and lacks some. The repertoire holds 75,000 to 100,000 clones, roughly four fifths seen once, with roughly 2% in the top ten. Sequencing was carried out using blood. These receptors all stem from a man in his sixties in good health.

The rearrangement uses TRBV20-1 and TRBJ1-2; D is unclear. V was trimmed by 6 bases and J by 14 bases, leaving 16 bases between them. The germline V gene encodes CDR1 DFQATT and CDR2 SNEGSKA (reference sequence). This CDR3 is built from 10 residues. The CDR3 nucleotides are TGCAGTGCCCTGACCAGAGTATGGACCTTC. As protein: CSALTRVWTF.

The table lists this clone with a few counts. The chain links TRBV12-3 or TRBV12-4 to TRBJ1-1, with 8 bases identical to TRBD1. CDR3 length: 13 residues. V shed 3 bases and J 6 bases; nucleotides not matched to a gene: 3. The CDR3, as DNA: TGTGCCAGCAGTTTCAGACAGGGGTCTGAAGCTTTCTTT. This translates into CASSFRQGSEAFF.

J is TRBJ2-3 and V is TRBV28; D not certain. Trimming removed 8 bases at V and 7 bases at J, with 13 bases between. The length of the CDR3 is 12 residues. CDR1 and CDR2 (germline): MDHEN, SYDVKM. The CDR3 sequence is CASALYVNTQYF. The CDR3 nucleotides read TGTGCCAGCGCCCTGTACGTAAATACGCAGTATTTT.

V usage is TRBV19 and J usage is TRBJ1-4; D possibly corresponds to TRBD1 (5 bases). Between the trimmed V and J ends, which lost 5 bases and 5 bases, there was a span of 12 bases. Per germline, CDR1 LNHDA and CDR2 SQIVND (reference sequence). The CDR3 runs to 14 residues. CDR3 sequence (DNA): TGTGCCAGTAGTGGTGGACAAGTAAATGAAAAACTGTTTTTT. This gives the protein CASSGGQVNEKLFF.

The chain recombines TRBV27 with TRBJ2-2; the match to TRBD2 covers 7 bases. Germline V gene lookup returns CDR1 MNHEY and CDR2 SMNVEV (reference sequence). CDR3 length: 15 amino acids. The J segment lost 5 bases and the V segment lost 2 bases, leaving 5 bases of the junction unmatched. The CDR3 DNA is TGTGCCAGCAGTTTAGGGTCCGGGGGGACCGGGGAGCTGTTTTTT. Translation gives CASSLGSGGTGELFF.

This clone was seen just once. The chain joins TRBV29-1 to TRBJ2-3; TRBD1 is a possible D gene (6 bases). The CDR3 has 14 residues. V lost 7 bases and J 3 bases, leaving 17 bases between the germline ends. Germline V gene lookup returns CDR1 SQVTM and CDR2 ANQGSEA. CDR3 nucleotide sequence: TGCAGCGCCCAGTACCAGGGGCGGACAGATACGCAGTATTTT. It yields the protein CSAQYQGRTDTQYF.

The J gene is TRBJ1-5, the V gene TRBV11-2; D might be TRBD1 (6 bases). Trimming pared 3 bases from V and 4 bases from J, leaving 13 bases between. Germline-derived CDR1 and CDR2 are SGHAT and FQNNGV. The CDR3 is 15 residues long. The CDR3 region is CASSLSGARNQPQHF. Written as DNA, the CDR3 is TGTGCCAGCAGCTTGTCAGGGGCTCGTAATCAGCCCCAGCATTTT.

This clone was recorded only once. The chain joins TRBV6-1 to TRBJ2-7, with unresolved D. The V and J ends lost 1 base and 9 bases respectively, with 7 bases between them. The CDR3 is 11 amino acids. Germline CDR1 MNHNS, CDR2 SASEGT. The CDR3 region is CASSEVSWQYF. The CDR3 DNA follows: TGTGCCAGCAGTGAAGTCAGCTGGCAGTACTTC.

The chain couples TRBV19 to TRBJ1-5; D is uncertain. The V and J ends lost 7 bases and 5 bases respectively, with 12 bases between them. CDR3 length: 13 amino acids. Germline CDR1 and CDR2: LNHDA and SQIVND (reference sequence). This CDR3 is CASKVAPDQPQHF. CDR3 DNA: TGTGCCAGTAAAGTTGCACCAGATCAGCCCCAGCATTTT.

This clone occurred once. The chain is built from TRBV7-2 and TRBJ2-7, with 8 bases aligning to TRBD2. The CDR3 length is 15 residues. Trimming removed 1 base from V and 2 bases from J; junction bases left unmatched: 4. Germline V CDR1 and CDR2: SGHTA, FQGNSA. In DNA form, the CDR3 reads TGTGCCAGCAGCTTAGTCACAGCGGGAGCCTACGAGCAGTACTTC. Its translation: CASSLVTAGAYEQYF.

The chain has TRBV11-2 and TRBJ2-7; maybe TRBD1 (6 bases). Trimming left V 8 bases short and J 8 bases short, with 13 bases between. CDR1 is SGHAT, CDR2 FQNNGV, per germline. The CDR3 runs to 11 residues. The CDR3 loop reads CASGDGQKQYF. The CDR3 DNA follows: TGTGCCAGCGGGGACGGACAGAAGCAGTACTTC.

The chain recombines TRBV3-1 (or the pseudogene TRBV3-2) with TRBJ2-7; D unclear. The CDR3 totals 18 residues. Germline-derived CDR1 and CDR2 are LGHDT and YNNKEL (reference sequence). Trimming removed 1 base at V and 0 bases at J, with 19 bases between. CDR3 DNA sequence: TGTGCCAGCAGCCAAGCCGTTCGGTTAGACCCCAGCTCCTACGAGCAGTACTTC. Amino acid sequence: CASSQAVRLDPSSYEQYF.

V usage is TRBV29-1 and J usage is TRBJ2-3, with D possibly being TRBD1 or TRBD2 (5 bases each). This CDR3 comprises 11 residues. From germline, CDR1 is SQVTM and CDR2 ANQGSEA. Trimming left V 1 base short and J 6 bases short, with 5 bases between. Here the CDR3 reads CSVEGGDTQYF. The CDR3 nucleotides read TGCAGCGTTGAAGGGGGGGATACGCAGTATTTT.

The chain combines TRBV5-5 with TRBJ2-2; 8 positions agree with TRBD2. The CDR3 has 16 amino acids. The V and J ends lost 0 bases and 1 base, in that order; junction bases with no gene match: 2. Germline V gene data show CDR1 as SGHKS and CDR2 as YYEKEE (reference sequence). The CDR3 DNA reads TGTGCCAGCAGCTTGGGACTAGCGCTGAACACCGGGGAGCTGTTTTTT. It encodes CASSLGLALNTGELFF.

The chain carries TRBV5-1 and TRBJ2-5, with D perhaps matching TRBD2 (6 bases). The CDR3 is 14 residues long. The germline CDR1 and CDR2 sequences are SGHRS and YFSETQ. The V gene lost 4 bases and the J gene lost 7 bases, with 17 bases spanning the gap. The CDR3 coding sequence is TGCGCCAGCAGCCCGGCGGGATCCAGTGGGACCCAGTACTTC. Encoded protein: CASSPAGSSGTQYF.

The table lists this clone with a few counts. J is TRBJ2-7 and V is TRBV7-3, with 10 bases identical to TRBD1. The CDR3 runs to 14 residues. Germline CDR1 and CDR2: SGHTA and FQGTGA. V shed 0 bases and J 5 bases; nucleotides not matched to a gene: 1. The CDR3 DNA follows: TGTGCCAGCAGCTTAACCGGGACAGGGGACGAGCAGTACTTC. It specifies CASSLTGTGDEQYF.

CDR3 nucleotides: TGTGCCAGCAGCCAAGATCCTCTTAGCGGGAGAGTATGGTCCTACGAGCAGTACTTC. This translates into CASSQDPLSGRVWSYEQYF. V is TRBV3-1 (or the pseudogene TRBV3-2) and J is TRBJ2-7, with 9 bases matching TRBD2. After removal of 0 bases from V and 1 base from J, the junction contained 13 bases not matched to a gene. This CDR3 has 19 amino acids. Germline V lookup: CDR1 LGHDT, CDR2 YNNKEL (reference sequence).